This TCR beta chain was sequenced during a study of CD8 T cells in ankylosing spondylitis. Study-level points and caveats: Disease-associated clonotypes exhibited CD8+ identity and were relatively infrequent in peripheral blood.

With 1 base removed from V and 2 bases from J, the gap between germline ends came to 9 bases. From germline, CDR1 is SGHAT and CDR2 FQNNGV. The CDR3 is 14 amino acids. On this clonotype itself: The antigen remains undetermined.

TCRdb ran MiXCR on the 5' RACE reads and lists one entry per CDR3 protein. The sample lists some 250,000 distinct CDR3 sequences, around 10% occurring once. The J gene is TRBJ2-7, the V gene TRBV11-2; D is undetermined. Sequencing was carried out using blood, either unsorted or a sorted T cell fraction (not recorded which). The sequence derives from a male donor with ankylosing spondylitis or in good health (not recorded which). CDR3 in DNA: TGTGCCAGCAGCTTAGTCTACTCAACCTACGAGCAGTACTTC. Translating it yields CASSLVYSTYEQYF. Complete variable domain (other parts from reference TRBV11-2 and TRBJ2-7): EAGVAQSPRYKIIEKRQSVAFWCNPISGHATLYWYQQILGQGPKLLIQFQNNGVVDDSQLPKDRFSAERLKGVDSTLKIQPAKLEDSAVYLCASSLVYSTYEQYFGPGTRLTVT.